What follows is one T cell receptor (beta chain) and its context. This clone was seen many times. It lacks a known antigen. Within one base of it there is no much larger clone, and no base qualities were kept. The library was produced with the immunoSEQ multiplex PCR assay. RNA was extracted from all samples and reverse transcribed into cDNA, which served as template for TCR sequencing. First-strand cDNA was synthesized with SuperScript III using a 2:1 mix of oligo-dT and random hexamers. A synthetic immune receptor repertoire was used to gauge amplification bias, and whatever bias remained was removed computationally. The original methods were these. Raw reads were preprocessed for error removal, and CDR3 was defined according to IMGT conventions as running from the conserved cysteine to phenylalanine. Clonality was computed by normalizing Shannon entropy by log2 of the number of productive unique TCRs and subtracting the result from 1. Whether scalp clones were CD4 or CD8 was inferred by matching scalp TCRbeta sequences against CD4 and CD8 repertoires sorted from blood. TCRdb's version of the immuneACCESS table is confined to in-frame rearrangements and falls short of the full clone set. An unresolved V gene accounts for under half of the shortfall where checked; the remainder is of unknown origin. The V and J calls and clone size are taken from that table; D and trimming were inferred from the DNA. The sample has around 190,000 clones on record, around 60% of them singletons. 1.3% of the sample rests with the top ten.

This specimen's treatment or condition label, per the study, means: oral pan-JAK inhibitor, 5-10 mg twice daily. Lesional scalp punch biopsies and peripheral blood were collected from alopecia areata patients. PBMCs were isolated by density centrifugation and stained for CD3, CD4 and CD8, and CD4+ and CD8+ T cells were sorted on a FACSAria. The sample originates from a study of CD8+ T cells in alopecia areata (dated by TCRdb to the late 2010s). About the study as a whole: Treated patients were enrolled in an open-label pilot trial of oral tofacitinib, 5 to 10 mg twice daily, for moderate-to-severe alopecia areata. Patients received tofacitinib for 6 to 18 months and were then followed off drug for 6 months to check for delayed response and recurrence. In treated patients, disease severity was measured using the SALT score, which gives the percentage of scalp surface area affected. In both human patients and the C3H/HeJ mouse model, the study applied high-throughput TCRbeta sequencing to look at T cell clonal expansion in alopecia areata. In humans, TCRbeta sequencing was performed on scalp tissue and on sorted CD4+ and CD8+ peripheral blood T cells from healthy controls and from patients with patchy or totalis/universalis alopecia areata. Biopsies were taken from tofacitinib-treated patients at baseline and at 4 and 24 weeks of treatment, and a later scalp biopsy was taken in several of the tofacitinib-treated patients. Scalp clonality was compared across normal scalp (n=4), patchy alopecia areata scalp (n=8), and alopecia totalis/universalis scalp (n=8). RNA was extracted with the PAXgene miRNA kit for fixed scalp, the miRNeasy kit for PBMCs, and the RNeasy kit for mouse skin. TCRbeta CDR3 regions were amplified by immunoSEQ multiplex PCR with 35 Vbeta forward and 13 Jbeta reverse primers. Study-wide findings and limitations: Compared with normal scalp, lesional scalp had higher clonality and more expanded CD8+ clones, particularly in alopecia totalis/universalis, a pattern that suggests antigenic drive. Compared with mice, TCR sequences shared between patients were less clear, possibly partly because of HLA diversity across the patient population. Resident alphabeta T cells in normal human skin are also sequenced, complicating scalp TCR repertoire analysis, unlike mouse skin dominated by gammadelta T cells. With tofacitinib, both scalp clonality and the number of expanded CD8+ clones among the top 100 scalp clones went down significantly. During tofacitinib treatment, many expanded lesional clones stuck around in both scalp and blood, and this persistence may partly explain why relapse happens after treatment is stopped. Because the treated cohort was small and had just a single nonresponder, larger studies are needed to establish links between baseline CD8+ expansion and response.

CDR1 and CDR2 are read off the germline V gene as SGHTA and FQGNSA. Taken from cysteine to phenylalanine, the CDR3 has 15 residues. Solely the CDR3 DNA is kept, with 45 bases framed from the first base. For this chain, trimming is 2 bases at the V end and 2 bases at the J end, and the number of junction bases without a gene match is 4. This specimen was CD4+ T cells sorted from blood, taken at week 49, from a patient treated with tofacitinib. The chain joins TRBV7-2 to TRBJ2-3, and TRBD2 matches 7 of the central bases. This sequence was found in a human donor with alopecia areata. The DNA sequence reads TGTGCCAGCAGCTTACTCGCGGGGGACACAGATACGCAGTATTTT. Its protein reads: CASSLLAGDTDTQYF.